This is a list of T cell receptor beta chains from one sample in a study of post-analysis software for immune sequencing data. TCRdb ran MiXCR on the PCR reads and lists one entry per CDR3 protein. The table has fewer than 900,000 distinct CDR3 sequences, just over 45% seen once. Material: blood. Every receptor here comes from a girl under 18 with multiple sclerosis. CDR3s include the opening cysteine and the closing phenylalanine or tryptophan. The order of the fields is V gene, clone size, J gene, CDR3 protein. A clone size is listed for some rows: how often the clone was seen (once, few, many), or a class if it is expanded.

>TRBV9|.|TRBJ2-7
CASSVGAGASYEQYF
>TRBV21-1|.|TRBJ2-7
CACSGKAGAGSCEQYF
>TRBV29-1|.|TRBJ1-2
CSVRPGNSYGYTF
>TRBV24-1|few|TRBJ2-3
CATSGPSTDTQYF
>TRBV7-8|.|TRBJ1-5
CASSLGALSNQPQHF
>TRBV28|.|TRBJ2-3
CASSQRGVWDTDTQYF
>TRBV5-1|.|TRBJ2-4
CASSSISSSRLGEQYF
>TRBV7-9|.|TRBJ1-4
CASSYRATIGDEKLFF
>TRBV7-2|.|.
CVGSSDSGGKNIQYF
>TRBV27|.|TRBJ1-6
CASSLRSGRNSPLHF
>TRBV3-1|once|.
CASSQSGDRVHEQYF
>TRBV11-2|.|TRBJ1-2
CASSEGFGGGYTF
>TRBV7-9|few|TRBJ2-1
CASSRPGTINEQFF
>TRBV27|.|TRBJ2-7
CASSLLWQGAYEQYF
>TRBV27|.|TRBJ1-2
CASSLSPGNGYTF
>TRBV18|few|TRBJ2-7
CASSPLPATGGDEQYF
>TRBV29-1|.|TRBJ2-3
CSVETGEYVPDTQYF
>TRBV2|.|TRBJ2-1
CASTSGTTGAYNEQFF
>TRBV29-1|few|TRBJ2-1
CSVGVGGLSLSYNEQFF
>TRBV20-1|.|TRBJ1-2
CSAPGQGDYGCTF
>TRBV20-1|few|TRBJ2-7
CSARDHTVSYEQYF
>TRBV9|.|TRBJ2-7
CASSTPSSGSPYEQYF